The subject of this entry is one T cell receptor beta chain. Its antigen is unknown. The authors took one heparinised blood draw, averaging about 120 mL, from each donor. Trimming removed 3 bases from V and 7 bases from J; junction bases left unmatched: 9. Looked up from germline, CDR1 is SGHNT and CDR2 is YYREEE (reference sequence). The CDR3 is 15 amino acids. Every bit of the isolated RNA underwent reverse transcription, so sequencing read expressed TCRB transcripts. TCRdb keeps only in-frame clones here, not all; method: immunoSEQ multiplex PCR. The repertoire holds about 300,000 clones, with roughly 13% as singletons. This sample is drawn from a study of beta chain features in type 1 diabetes. Study-level background: All of the samples together had around 110,000,000 sorted cells examined. Study observations and caveats: In the patient group, naive, central memory and Treg TCRB repertoires seemed more alike than in the healthy donor group. Lower insertion and higher deletion counts appeared at VDJ junctions in type 1 diabetes patients. TCRB CDR3s from Type 1 diabetes patients were moderately but significantly shorter in all four CD4+ subsets.

The chain has TRBV5-4 and TRBJ1-4; TRBD1 matches 7 bases. This receptor was obtained from a young woman with type 1 diabetes. The sample was naive CD4+ T cells from blood. The CDR3 DNA follows: TGTGCCAGCAGCTCGGGACGTAACAGGGGTGAAAAACTGTTTTTT. Translating it yields CASSSGRNRGEKLFF.